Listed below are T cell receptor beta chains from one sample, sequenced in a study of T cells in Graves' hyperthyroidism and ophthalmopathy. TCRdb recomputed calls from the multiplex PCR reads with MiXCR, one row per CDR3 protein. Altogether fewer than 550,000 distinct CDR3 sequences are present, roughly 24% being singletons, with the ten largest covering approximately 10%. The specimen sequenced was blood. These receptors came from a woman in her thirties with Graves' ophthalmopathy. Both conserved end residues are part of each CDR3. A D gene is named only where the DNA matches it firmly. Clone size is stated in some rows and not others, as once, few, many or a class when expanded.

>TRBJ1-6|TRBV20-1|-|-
TGCAGTGCTACGGGGGAGCCAAATTCACCCCTCCACTTT
CSATGEPNSPLHF
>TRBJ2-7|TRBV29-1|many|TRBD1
TGCAGCGTTGTAGGGACAGGGGATATCGAGCAGTACTTC
CSVVGTGDIEQYF
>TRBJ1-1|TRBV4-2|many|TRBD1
TGTGCCAGCAGCCACCCAGACAGGGCGGATGAAGCTTTCTTT
CASSHPDRADEAFF
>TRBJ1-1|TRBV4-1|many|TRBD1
TGCGCCAGCAGCCATCCCCGCGGGACAGCGAGAACTGAAGCTTTCTTT
CASSHPRGTARTEAFF
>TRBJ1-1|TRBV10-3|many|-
TGTGCCATCAGGAACCTCCTCGCAGGCACTGAAGCTTTCTTT
CAIRNLLAGTEAFF
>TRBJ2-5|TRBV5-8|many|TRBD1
TGTGCCAGCAGCTTACAGGGGTGGGAGACCCAGTACTTC
CASSLQGWETQYF
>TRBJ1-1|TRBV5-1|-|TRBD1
TGCGCCAGCAGCACGACAGGGGTCACTGAAGCTTTCTTT
CASSTTGVTEAFF
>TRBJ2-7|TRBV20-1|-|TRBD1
TGCAGTGCTACTAGAGGTTTGAACAGGGGCGGCCACGAGCAGTACTTC
CSATRGLNRGGHEQYF
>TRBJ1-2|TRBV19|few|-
TGTGCCAGTAGCAACGGACCTTATCTCAATGGCTACACCTTC
CASSNGPYLNGYTF
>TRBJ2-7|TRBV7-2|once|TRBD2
TGTGCCAGCAAACTAGCGGGGGCCATTTACGAGCAGTACTTC
CASKLAGAIYEQYF
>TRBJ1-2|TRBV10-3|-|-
TGTGCCATCAGTGAGTCACCAGGGGAATATGGCTACACCTTC
CAISESPGEYGYTF
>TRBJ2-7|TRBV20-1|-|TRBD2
TGCAGTGCTAGAGATGGGGGAGGGACCTCCTACGAGCAGTACTTC
CSARDGGGTSYEQYF
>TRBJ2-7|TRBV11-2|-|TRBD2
TGTGCCAGCAGCTTAGGTTTGAGGCTAGCGGGGGCCCTCTCCTACGAGCAGTACTTC
CASSLGLRLAGALSYEQYF
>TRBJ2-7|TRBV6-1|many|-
TGTGCCAGCAGACCAGGGGGGATAACCTACGAGCAGTACTTC
CASRPGGITYEQYF
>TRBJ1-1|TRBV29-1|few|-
TGCAGCGTCGACACGACAGCGAACACTGAAGCTTTCTTT
CSVDTTANTEAFF
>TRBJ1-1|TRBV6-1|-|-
TGTGCCAGCAGTGAAGGAGTGCTAATGAACACTGAAGCTTTCTTT
CASSEGVLMNTEAFF
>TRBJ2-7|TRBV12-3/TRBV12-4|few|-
TGTGCCAGCAGTTTCAATTCTTACGGCGAGCAGTACTTC
CASSFNSYGEQYF
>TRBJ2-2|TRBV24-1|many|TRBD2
TGTGCCACCAGTGATTGGACTAGCGGGATCCCCGGGGAGCTGTTTTTT
CATSDWTSGIPGELFF
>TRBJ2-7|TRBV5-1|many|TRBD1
TGCGCCAGCAGCGCAGGGACAGGGGACTACGAGCAGTACTTC
CASSAGTGDYEQYF
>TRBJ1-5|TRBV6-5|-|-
TGTGCCAGCAGTTACAGGAGGGGTAGGCAGCCCCAGCATTTT
CASSYRRGRQPQHF
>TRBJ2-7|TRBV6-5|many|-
TGTGCCAGCAGTCCATCCCCCCCGACGGGTGCCTACGAGCAGTACTTC
CASSPSPPTGAYEQYF
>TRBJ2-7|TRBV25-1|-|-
TGTGCCAGCACCTCAGTAGTAGGGCGCTCCTACGAGCAGTACTTC
CASTSVVGRSYEQYF
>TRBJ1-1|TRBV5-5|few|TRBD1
TGTGCCAGCAGCGCCAACGACAGGGGTTACACTGAAGCTTTCTTT
CASSANDRGYTEAFF
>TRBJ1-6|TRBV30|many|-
TGTGCCTGGAGTACAGGGTTATCACCCCTCCACTTT
CAWSTGLSPLHF
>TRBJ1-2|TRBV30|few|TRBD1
TGTGCCTGGAGTGAGGGGACAGGGAACACCTTC
CAWSEGTGNTF
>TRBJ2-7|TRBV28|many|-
TGTGCCAGCAGTTTACCGCTTCGACAGAACTCCTACGAGCAGTACTTC
CASSLPLRQNSYEQYF
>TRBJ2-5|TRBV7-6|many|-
TGTGCCAGCAGCCCGGGCCTCGAGGGGTACCAAGAGACCCAGTACTTC
CASSPGLEGYQETQYF
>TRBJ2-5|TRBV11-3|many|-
TGTGCCAGCAGCTTGGATACAGGCGAACAAGAGACCCAGTACTTC
CASSLDTGEQETQYF
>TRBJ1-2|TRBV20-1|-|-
TGCAGTGCTAGAGATGCGACAGTCTATGGCTACACCTTC
CSARDATVYGYTF
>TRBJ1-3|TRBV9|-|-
TGTGCCAGCAGCGCTTCAACAGGGAGCTCTGGAAACACCATATATTTT
CASSASTGSSGNTIYF
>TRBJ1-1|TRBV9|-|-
TGTGCCAGCAGCGTAGATTTGGGTGAGGAGGAAAACACTGAAGCTTTCTTT
CASSVDLGEEENTEAFF
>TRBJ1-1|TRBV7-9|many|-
TGTGCCAGCAGCGACTCAGCAGGGACTGAAGCTTTCTTT
CASSDSAGTEAFF